These 29 T cell receptor beta chains were sequenced from one sample in a study of identical twins. Each CDR3 protein gets one entry after TCRdb re-called the 5' RACE reads with MiXCR. Of about 700,000 distinct CDR3 sequences in the sample, 8.5% to 9% were seen once. These sequences were also reported in another study, on yellow fever vaccine responses in identical twins.

Sequenced: PBMCs. These receptors originate from a young woman in good health.

The genes are TRBV4-2 and TRBJ2-6; 9 nucleotides agree with TRBD2. Germline CDR1 is LGHNA and CDR2 is YNFKEQ. V lost 1 base and J lost 0; bases outside the gene matches: 10. This CDR3 spans 20 amino acids. This CDR3 is CASSQGPPSGASSGANVLTF. CDR3 DNA: TGTGCCAGCAGCCAAGGCCCCCCTAGCGGGGCGAGCTCTGGGGCCAACGTCCTGACTTTC.

The chain carries TRBV5-1 and TRBJ2-7; 8 nucleotides agree with TRBD1. The CDR3 consists of 16 residues. The germline V gene encodes CDR1 SGHRS and CDR2 YFSETQ. Germline trimming cut 0 bases from V and 2 bases from J; bases unmatched to any gene: 7. Written as DNA, the CDR3 is TGCGCCAGCAGCTTGGAACCGGGACAGGAGACCTACGAGCAGTACTTC. Protein: CASSLEPGQETYEQYF.

This clonotype appeared a few times. The rearrangement links TRBV20-1 to TRBJ2-1; 8 nucleotides match TRBD2. The J segment lost 4 bases and the V segment lost 3 bases, leaving 5 bases of the junction unmatched. The CDR3 runs to 14 residues. Germline V gene data show CDR1 as DFQATT and CDR2 as SNEGSKA (reference sequence). This CDR3 reads CSASSGGLYNEQFF. In DNA form, the CDR3 reads TGCAGTGCTAGTTCGGGGGGGCTTTACAATGAGCAGTTCTTC.

Concerning this clonotype itself: Its ends do not fully match the called genes, so a read error is possible. V and J are TRBV29-1 and TRBJ2-1, with 9 bases lining up with TRBD2. This CDR3 spans 16 amino acids. Germline values: CDR1 SQVTM, CDR2 ANQGSEA. CDR3 sequence reads: CSAERGRASGIPTKFF. The CDR3 bases are TGCAGCGCTGAACGGGGTAGGGCTAGCGGGATACCCACGAAGTTCTTC.

The chain carries TRBV5-1 and TRBJ2-3; 13 nucleotides agree with TRBD2. Germline CDR1 and CDR2: SGHRS and YFSETQ. V lost 4 bases to trimming and J lost 2 bases; unmatched junction nucleotides: 4. The CDR3 sequence is 16 residues long. The CDR3 region is CASSGTSGRVTDTQYF. The CDR3 DNA sequence: TGCGCCAGCAGCGGCACTAGCGGGAGGGTCACAGATACGCAGTATTTT.

The genes are TRBV3-1 and TRBJ2-3, with TRBD1 matching over 8 bases. CDR3 length: 16 amino acids. The germline CDR1 and CDR2 sequences are LGHDT and YNNKEL (reference sequence). The J segment lost 3 bases and the V segment lost 2 bases, leaving 7 bases of the junction unmatched. The CDR3 DNA reads TGTGCCAGCAGCCAATTGGGGACAGGTAGTACAGATACGCAGTATTTT. Translating it yields CASSQLGTGSTDTQYF.

This clonotype was detected a few times. V gene TRBV20-1 combines with J gene TRBJ2-2; a weak D match, TRBD2 (6 bases). CDR3 length equals 17 residues. From germline, CDR1 is DFQATT and CDR2 SNEGSKA (reference sequence). The ends were cut back, 0 bases at V and 3 bases at J, with 17 bases in the middle. CDR3: CSARDPGLKSDTGELFF. For the CDR3, the DNA is TGCAGTGCTAGAGATCCGGGACTCAAGTCGGACACCGGGGAGCTGTTTTTT.

The chain couples TRBV11-2 to TRBJ2-7; maybe TRBD2 (7 bases). The CDR3 loop spans 21 amino acids. Trimming cost V 2 bases and J 1 base, with 30 bases left between them. CDR1 and CDR2 (germline): SGHAT, FQNNGV. The CDR3 spells CASSLRAFSHKGGDHSYEQYF. The CDR3 DNA follows: TGTGCCAGCAGCTTACGGGCTTTTTCGCATAAAGGGGGGGATCATTCCTACGAGCAGTACTTC.

A few counts support this clonotype. The J gene is TRBJ2-1, the V gene TRBV20-1; 10 nucleotides line up with TRBD2. This CDR3 has 14 amino acids. V lost 5 bases and J lost 4; bases outside the gene matches: 5. The germline V gene encodes CDR1 DFQATT and CDR2 SNEGSKA (reference sequence). The chain's CDR3 is CSALPGLAYNEQFF. As DNA, the CDR3 is TGCAGTGCTTTACCGGGACTAGCGTACAATGAGCAGTTCTTC.

The chain employs TRBV7-8 and TRBJ2-3; 8 nucleotides match TRBD2. Germline V CDR1 and CDR2: SGHVS, FQNEAQ. The V and J ends lost 10 bases and 1 base, in that order; junction bases with no gene match: 10. The CDR3 totals 15 residues. CDR3 sequence reads: CATGTSGMGTDTQYF. In DNA form, the CDR3 reads TGTGCCACCGGGACTAGTGGTATGGGCACAGATACGCAGTATTTT.

This clonotype has a handful of counts. The rearrangement joins TRBV12-3 or TRBV12-4 to TRBJ2-3, with TRBD2 matching over 8 bases. The CDR3 consists of 17 residues. Unmatched junction bases numbered 10, after V lost 2 bases and J lost 3 bases. The CDR3 region has the DNA TGTGCCAGCAGTTTATCCCTAGCGGGCCCGAGAACAGATACGCAGTATTTT. Translating gives CASSLSLAGPRTDTQYF.

This chain links TRBV6-2 or TRBV6-3 with TRBJ2-7; D ambiguous. This CDR3 contains 14 residues. Germline-derived CDR1 and CDR2 are MNHEY and SVGEGT. Deletions cut 1 base from V and 3 bases from J, with 10 bases between. As DNA, the CDR3 is TGTGCCAGCAGTTACTGGCAGGAACTCTACGAGCAGTACTTC. It is translated as CASSYWQELYEQYF.

This chain links TRBV12-3 or TRBV12-4 with TRBJ2-3; 7 nucleotides line up with TRBD2. CDR3 length: 18 amino acids. Germline trimming cut 6 bases from V and 6 bases from J; bases unmatched to any gene: 21. The CDR3: CASSPSSPSSGGGDTQYF. The CDR3 DNA reads TGTGCCAGCAGCCCCTCCTCTCCGTCTAGCGGAGGAGGGGATACGCAGTATTTT.

This clonotype was seen a handful of times. This chain uses TRBV28 with TRBJ2-1; D is undetermined. The germline V and J ends were trimmed by 6 bases and 8 bases, with 20 bases remaining between them. Looked up from germline, CDR1 is MDHEN and CDR2 is SYDVKM. The CDR3 is 15 amino acids. The CDR3 sequence: CASSPGETLVDEQFF. The DNA of the CDR3 is TGTGCCAGCAGCCCCGGAGAGACTTTGGTAGATGAGCAGTTCTTC.

This clonotype was detected a few times. The chain recombines TRBV7-9 with TRBJ2-5; D might be TRBD1 or TRBD2, each matching 5 bases. The CDR3 runs 15 residues. Germline V gives CDR1 SEHNR, CDR2 FQNEAQ (reference sequence). Trimming took off 0 bases at V and 1 base at J, with 9 bases between the two ends. CDR3 sequence reads: CASSLAAGTQETQYF. In DNA, the CDR3 is TGTGCCAGCAGCTTAGCGGCAGGGACCCAAGAGACCCAGTACTTC.

This clonotype has a handful of counts. The chain carries TRBV6-2 or TRBV6-3 and TRBJ2-1; perhaps TRBD1 as D (5 bases). The CDR3 length is 14 residues. Trimming shortened V by 6 bases and J by 4 bases, and 13 bases separated the two germline ends. The germline gives CDR1 MNHEY, CDR2 SVGEGT. The CDR3 sequence is CASSPNSGYNEQFF. CDR3 nucleotide sequence: TGTGCCAGCAGCCCAAACTCAGGGTACAATGAGCAGTTCTTC.

There are many counts of this clonotype. The V gene is TRBV6-5, the J gene TRBJ2-2; no firm D call. Germline V lookup: CDR1 MNHEY, CDR2 SVGAGI. V was shortened by 0 bases and J by 6 bases, with 2 bases between the two germline ends. The CDR3 has 12 amino acids. CDR3 region: CASSYSAGELFF. The DNA of the CDR3 is TGTGCCAGCAGTTACTCGGCCGGGGAGCTGTTTTTT.

This clonotype appeared a few times. V gene TRBV7-9 combines with J gene TRBJ2-3, with TRBD2 as a possible D gene (5 bases). CDR1 and CDR2 (germline): SEHNR, FQNEAQ (reference sequence). The length of the CDR3 is 15 residues. The V and J ends lost 3 bases and 6 bases respectively, with 16 bases between them. The CDR3 here is CASSFGGLRNDTQYF. As DNA, the CDR3 is TGTGCCAGCAGCTTCGGCGGGCTCCGTAATGATACGCAGTATTTT.

This clonotype was counted between two and nine times. V gene TRBV20-1 combines with J gene TRBJ2-2, with TRBD2 identical over 10 bases. Germline values: CDR1 DFQATT, CDR2 SNEGSKA (reference sequence). V dropped 6 bases and J dropped 7; count of bases not matched to a gene: 8. The CDR3 spans 14 residues. The CDR3 spells CSANSGGPGGELFF. The CDR3 DNA is TGCAGTGCCAATAGCGGGGGGCCTGGCGGGGAGCTGTTTTTT.

This clonotype was seen only a few times. The chain employs TRBV27 and TRBJ2-5; 11 nucleotides agree with TRBD2. V was pared by 5 bases and J by 2 bases, with 7 bases of the junction left unmatched. The germline V gene has CDR1 MNHEY and CDR2 SMNVEV (reference sequence). The CDR3 is 16 residues long. CDR3 loop: CASSPRLAGPQETQYF. As DNA, the CDR3 is TGTGCCAGCAGTCCTAGACTAGCGGGGCCTCAAGAGACCCAGTACTTC.

The V gene is TRBV5-1, the J gene TRBJ2-3; D is ambiguous. CDR1 is SGHRS and CDR2 is YFSETQ in the germline V gene. Trimming removed 4 bases at V and 1 base at J, with 13 bases between. The CDR3 length is 15 residues. CDR3 protein: CASSDNRGGTDTQYF. The CDR3 coding sequence is TGCGCCAGCAGCGATAACAGAGGAGGCACAGATACGCAGTATTTT.

This chain joins TRBV20-1 and TRBJ2-7; the D gene could be TRBD1 or TRBD2 (5 bases each). Looked up from germline, CDR1 is DFQATT and CDR2 is SNEGSKA (reference sequence). Between the trimmed V and J ends, which lost 0 bases and 3 bases, there was a span of 15 bases. The CDR3 runs to 15 residues. CDR3: CSARERVGGGYEQYF. CDR3 bases: TGCAGTGCTAGAGAACGGGTTGGTGGGGGCTACGAGCAGTACTTC.

A few counts support this clonotype. The gene calls are TRBV7-2 and TRBJ2-3, with 7 bases identical to TRBD2. J lost 0 bases, V lost 6 bases, and 6 bases had no gene match. The CDR3 covers 15 residues. Germline V lookup: CDR1 SGHTA, CDR2 FQGNSA. The CDR3 region is CASRGAGRSTDTQYF. DNA of the CDR3: TGTGCCAGCAGAGGAGCGGGAAGGAGCACAGATACGCAGTATTTT.

The sample holds a few counts of this clonotype. V is TRBV28 and J is TRBJ2-7; a possible D gene is TRBD2 (6 bases). V was shortened by 2 bases and J by 0 bases, with 20 bases between the two germline ends. The CDR3 has 18 residues. CDR1 MDHEN and CDR2 SYDVKM come from the germline V gene. This chain's CDR3 is CASSLNLPGGLNSYEQYF. Here the CDR3 DNA reads TGTGCCAGCAGTTTAAACCTTCCCGGAGGGTTAAACTCCTACGAGCAGTACTTC.

This clonotype was seen a few times. Here the CDR3 reads CASSFSLLGGTSYYNEQFF. The DNA of the CDR3 is TGTGCCAGCAGTTTTTCCCTCCTTGGGGGGACATCCTACTACAATGAGCAGTTCTTC. The J gene is TRBJ2-1, the V gene TRBV28; the D gene could be TRBD1 or TRBD2 (6 bases each). V was cut by 3 bases and J by 3 bases, with 24 bases left in between. CDR3 size: 19 residues. Germline V gene sequence: CDR1 MDHEN, CDR2 SYDVKM.

The chain is built from TRBV7-8 and TRBJ2-3; 8 bases match TRBD2. The CDR3 is made up of 16 amino acids. Germline V lookup: CDR1 SGHVS, CDR2 FQNEAQ. Trimming at V came to 1 base and at J to 3 bases, leaving 6 bases not matched to a gene. The CDR3 DNA reads TGTGCCAGCAGCTTAGATGGTAGCGGGGTAACAGATACGCAGTATTTT. Its protein product is CASSLDGSGVTDTQYF.

J is TRBJ2-6 and V is TRBV4-2; D is uncertain. The V gene lost 7 bases and the J gene lost 0 bases, with 13 bases spanning the gap. The CDR3 runs to 16 residues. CDR1 is LGHNA and CDR2 is YNFKEQ in the germline V gene. The CDR3 DNA sequence: TGTGCCAGCACATCAGGCGCCCGCTCTGGGGCCAACGTCCTGACTTTC. Translating it yields CASTSGARSGANVLTF.

This clonotype was picked up many times. This rearrangement joins TRBV2 to TRBJ2-5, with 7 bases fitting TRBD2. J was trimmed by 4 bases and V by 0 bases; bases with no gene match: 5. Germline V gene sequence: CDR1 SNHLY, CDR2 FYNNEI. This CDR3 has 15 amino acids. The CDR3 DNA reads TGTGCCAGCAGTGAAGCCGGGGCGGGAGTAGAGACCCAGTACTTC. Amino acids: CASSEAGAGVETQYF.

The V and J genes are TRBV6-1 and TRBJ1-2; perhaps TRBD1 as D (5 bases). Trimming shortened V by 10 bases and J by 12 bases, and 27 bases separated the two germline ends. The CDR3 runs to 14 residues. Germline V gives CDR1 MNHNS, CDR2 SASEGT. CDR3 protein: CATQSRDYPAGDTF. The DNA of the CDR3 is TGTGCCACGCAATCCAGGGATTACCCCGCTGGGGACACCTTC.